This TCR beta chain comes out of a study of cytomegalovirus exposure and HLA in healthy donors (dated by TCRdb to the late 2010s). At the level of the whole study: An earlier analysis of approximately 600 of the donors reported 250 to 300 Gb of sequence data and some 120 million unique TCR beta sequences from 150 million to 200 million T cells. About 300 gigabases of sequencing data and 78 million or so unique TCR sequences were included in an early release covering over 600 HLA-typed donors. Of the roughly 400 genotyped donors, approximately 80% fell in the genetic ancestry cluster associated with self-reported Caucasian donors. The study aimed to test whether signatures of past pathogen exposure could be identified by cataloging public T cell receptors. The study used immunosequencing to profile the T cell repertoires of approximately 690 subjects and linked those repertoires to cytomegalovirus serostatus. A separate validation cohort of about 110 different subjects was used in addition to the approximately 700-subject first cohort. To predict cytomegalovirus infection status, the study combined high-throughput TCR immunosequencing, statistical association of individual TCRs with disease status, and machine learning. A later analysis re-examined previously published TCR beta repertoires from about 700 donors and added high-resolution HLA genotyping to investigate patterns of TCR occurrence. Rather than drawing on any new phenotypic data, the later analysis identified candidate immune exposures from TCR beta sequences and the way those sequences occurred across donors. An earlier analysis of fewer than 700 of the donors applied high-throughput TCR beta sequencing to assess whether each TCR beta V gene segment acted as functional or pseudogenic. Donor age, sex, ethnicity and CMV serostatus were compiled together with the repertoire data. A later genetic analysis used genome-wide SNP genotypes for about 60% of the roughly 700 donors, treating that subset as a discovery cohort. Every discovery cohort repertoire had been produced on one sequencing platform. HLA typing included class I and class II loci at four-digit resolution. Typing coverage varied by locus: about 620-640 donors for A, B, C, DRB1 and DQB1; roughly 510 for DQA1; over 600 for DPA1; roughly 450 for DPB1. Five DR-DQ haplotypes were treated as single units for association and clustering because of strong linkage in the cohort. On average, about 240,000 unique TCR beta nucleotide sequences were sequenced per donor among a few hundred genotyped donors of the cohort, with roughly 18% of those sequences being non-productive.

Paper-wide results and their limitations: A cluster of highly shared sequence variants was judged likely to be a technical artifact of the sequencing pipeline. According to a later analysis, TCR association rates differed among HLA loci, with DRB1 alleles showing the most associated TCRs and HLA-C alleles showing the fewest. The earlier analysis of about 600 of the donors excluded some 15 rarely observed V segments, including chromosome 9 orphons, because counts were too low. A later analysis associated 15,000 to 20,000 TCR beta sequences with specific HLA alleles at a false discovery rate of 0.05. Most TCR sequences were seen in very few donors, while some public TCRs were found in many individuals. An earlier analysis of approximately 500 of the donors showed that most TCR beta V segments appeared in productive rearrangements either about 90% or about 30% of the time, which broadly matched IMGT annotations. It was suggested by the authors that the approach could potentially be generalized to other disease states and immunological phenotypes. Immune exposure information for the cohort was limited to CMV serostatus. Roughly uniform sequencing depth across donors was assumed in presence/absence analyses, although this assumption may not hold. In a later analysis, several top co-occurrence clusters were reported to appear linked to parvovirus B19, influenza, CMV and Epstein-Barr virus. The classifier was reported to diagnose cytomegalovirus status with high specificity and sensitivity in both the original cohort and the validation cohort. Correlated functional status among segregating V segments might be attributable to linkage disequilibrium, but an unknown experimental factor could not be ruled out. In vitro tests confirmed that a few of the cytomegalovirus-associated TCR beta chains recognize cytomegalovirus antigens. The study gave a list of over 150 TCR beta chains associated with cytomegalovirus. A later analysis found that most CMV-associated TCR beta chains appeared HLA-restricted, with HLA associations seemingly driven largely by CMV exposure. Compared with the roughly 670-donor mean, donors in an Asian-associated ancestry cluster had fewer N-insertions in productive TCRs, according to a later genetic analysis. Some IMGT-functional V segments, including TRBV6-2 and TRBV6-3, could not be distinguished by the 87-base-pair reads and were therefore excluded. Compared with equally common non-associated chains, HLA-associated TCR beta chains in a later analysis were more clonally expanded and had lower generation probabilities. This cohort had only TCR beta chains sequenced, and the lack of alpha or paired-chain data limited which features could be detected. A further reported finding was that TCR beta sequences accurately predicted the HLA-A and HLA-B alleles for most subjects in the first cohort. Strong co-occurrence of HLA alleles, especially DR and DQ, made assigning TCR associations to individual alleles difficult. Because HLA typing was missing for some donors at each locus, association tests included only the typed subset. A later genetic analysis associated a missense DCLRE1C variant with V-gene and J-gene trimming of TCR beta chains, and an independent cohort replicated the association.

The cohort comprised 666 healthy bone marrow donors. All cohort members were sampled while nominally healthy, although unrecorded immune exposures were likely present. The donor was CMV seronegative and belonged to the group of around 350 seronegative cohort members. Each donor provided a peripheral blood sample, and peripheral blood mononuclear cells were used for TCR beta sequencing. Genomic DNA was extracted from the blood cell samples with the Qiagen DNeasy Blood Extraction Kit. From a lookup of the germline V gene, CDR1 and CDR2 are SGHRS and YFSETQ. Spanning cysteine to phenylalanine, the CDR3 consists of 15 amino acids. Just the 45-base CDR3 DNA is kept, in frame starting at base 1. V loses 2 bases, J loses 3 bases, and the germline ends lie 14 bases apart. Notes on this clone: Its binding antigen is unknown. Base-call qualities are not available, and no considerably larger clone is one nucleotide away.

Library creation used the immunoSEQ multiplex PCR assay. The multiplex PCR relied on a mix of 60 forward primers for TCR Vbeta segments and 13 reverse primers for TCR Jbeta segments. The CDR3 region of rearranged TCR beta genes was amplified from genomic DNA by a multiplex PCR assay. Amplified TCR beta libraries were sequenced as 87-base-pair reads on the Illumina HiSeq System. In the authors' own workflow: In a later analysis, around 80 million unique TCR beta chains were counted across the roughly 610 repertoires, and about 10 million of these chains were shared by at least two donors. To remove PCR and sequencing errors, raw reads were error-corrected and collapsed into unique sequences using a nearest-neighbor algorithm that merged closely related sequences. CDR3 sequences were aligned to IMGT reference sequences to assign V, D and J gene segments. For a sequence to be retained, a match of at least six nucleotides to both a V gene segment and a J gene segment was required. Rearrangements were classified as productive when the CDR3 lacked stop codons and remained in frame with V and J, and all other rearrangements were classified as non-productive. CDR3 was defined by IMGT convention, running from the second conserved V-encoded cysteine to the conserved J-encoded phenylalanine. Sequences without an unambiguous match to a single V gene segment were excluded from the earlier analysis of about 600 of the donors. An earlier analysis of several hundred of the donors called V segments functional above 56.7% productive rearrangements and segregating when the between-donor standard deviation exceeded 5%. To diagnose cytomegalovirus status from the catalog of TCR beta chain sequences, a statistical classification framework was built. In a later analysis, V and J genes were assigned by comparing TCR nucleotide sequences against IMGT/GENE-DB human TR gene sequences. The TCRdist pipeline was used in a later analysis to assign CDR3 sequences and most-parsimonious VDJ recombination scenarios. A later analysis defined each TCR beta chain by its CDR3 amino acid sequence plus V-gene family, and excluded reads lacking a unique V-gene family. A later analysis removed 550 to 650 highly shared, low-generation-probability nucleotide sequences to deal with suspected cross-contamination and a sequencing artifact. In a later analysis, a clonal expansion index for each public chain was calculated from normalized within-repertoire ranks of inferred template counts. A later analysis computed generation probabilities with a VDJ recombination model fitted to out-of-frame rearrangements, and checked the results against IGoR. In a later analysis, hypergeometric tests were used to score TCR-TCR, TCR-HLA and TCR-CMV co-occurrence, with a repertoire-size bias correction applied to TCR pairs. In a later analysis, false discovery rates were estimated by permuting HLA or CMV assignments 20 times. In a later analysis, co-occurring TCRs were grouped using DBSCAN, with TCRdist sequence similarity added in when clustering inside HLA-allele-positive subsets. Repertoires with fewer than 30,000 or more than 120,000 public chains, plus five repertoires with anomalous nucleotide sharing, were excluded from co-occurrence clustering. The source is immuneACCESS, and TCRdb retained only in-frame sequences with V and J called. Part of the clones is not carried over; for the studies checked, unresolved V genes explain less than half of this, and the remainder is unexplained. D and trimming were read from the DNA, whereas the V and J calls and clone size are those reported in that table. The table for this sample lists 50,000 to 65,000 clones; 82% of them were counted only once. Approximately 3% of the sample belongs to the ten largest clones.

The sequence was collected from a woman aged 18-35 years in good health and CMV-seronegative. This receptor chain uses TRBV5-1 and TRBJ1-1; TRBD1 is a possible D gene, resting on 5 matching bases. The specimen was PBMCs. The sequenced DNA: TGCGCCAGCAGCTTAAGGGGATATGGGGACACTGAAGCTTTCTTT. It codes for CASSLRGYGDTEAFF.